The present entry profiles one T cell receptor (beta chain) with its context. Its specificity is unknown. V was pared by 8 bases and J by 7 bases, with 20 bases between. CDR1 is LGHNT and CDR2 is FRNRAP in the germline V gene. This CDR3 contains 14 residues. The data were taken from a study of Ad26.COV2.S vaccination and SARS-CoV-2 variants. Overall study: The donor belonged to the COV1001 Ad26.COV2.S trial arm. Study-wide findings and caveats: Analyses that measured TCR breadth and depth may have underestimated total T cell responses. It was found that vaccine and placebo recipients had similar non-spike TCR breadth.

The treatment here: about 20 received Ad26.COV2.S at low or high dose, single or two shots; several received placebo; per-sample allocation not given. Sampling happened 63 days after the first vaccine or placebo injection. The donor was a Boston adult aged 18-55 years. The protocol was immunoSEQ multiplex PCR, while the TCRdb copy is restricted to in-frame clones and leaves out a portion. The data show around 450,000 clones, with 85% to 90% seen just once and 3.6% held by the top ten. The specimen comprised peripheral blood, sampled in a trial of Ad26.COV2.S vaccine versus placebo. The receptor was derived from a person aged 18 to 59 who received the Ad26.COV2.S COVID-19 vaccine or a placebo. The rearrangement uses TRBV12-5 and TRBJ2-5; D possibly matches TRBD1 or TRBD2 (6 bases each). CDR3 region: CASRQDYAAGTQYF. The CDR3 nucleotides are TGTGCTAGTCGACAGGACTACGCAGCCGGGACCCAGTACTTC.